This T cell receptor delta chain emerged from a study of γδ T cells in repeated Plasmodium falciparum infection (dated by TCRdb to the early 2020s). Concerning the study at large: The natural-infection arm enrolled Malian children exposed to intense seasonal malaria transmission and compared the Malian children with Australian children matched for age and gender. Four controlled human malaria infections were administered to about 5 malaria-naive U.S. adults over roughly 600 days by bites from P. falciparum NF54-infected Anopheles stephensi mosquitoes. Controlled-infection subjects were sampled at baseline, immediately before selected infections, and 21 days after each infection. The gammadelta TCR repertoires from Mali were analysed in two ways: cross-sectionally during periods with no transmission, and longitudinally across episodes of acute febrile malaria. Using both natural infection in Mali and controlled human malaria infection, the study looked at the way repeated Plasmodium falciparum infection shapes the human gammadelta T cell repertoire. What the authors observed across the whole study: Analysis of inter-individual variability in gammadelta T cell responses was limited by the small size of the controlled-infection cohort. Vgamma9/Vdelta2+ TCR repertoires showed a highly stable polyclonal repertoire over time and infection, with many inter-individual overlapping TCRgamma sequences. The Malian cohort was drawn from a small rural village made up mostly of one ethnic group, which limits generalizability. Compared with the repertoires of Australian children, the Vdelta2-negative gammadelta TCR repertoires of Malian children appeared more clonally expanded, less diverse and less shared. Waves of new clonotype selection in Vdelta2-negative, largely Vdelta1+, gammadelta TCR repertoires appeared to be driven by repeated controlled infections.

For bulk TCR repertoire analysis, Vgamma9/Vdelta2+ and Vdelta2-negative gammadelta T cell populations were flow-sorted out of peripheral blood mononuclear cells. Library creation used multiplex PCR. TCRdb names Illumina MiSeq as the instrument used. Both TCR gamma (TRG) and TCR delta (TRD) chains were sequenced from each sorted gammadelta T cell sample. Concerning the study's data processing: Clonotype tree plots, accumulated frequency of the top 20 clonotypes, diversity index (DI) and D75 metrics were included in the repertoire analyses. Clonotypes were called again by TCRdb from the public reads via CATT, and duplicate nucleotide sequences were then merged into one entry. The V and J calls shown here were made by TCRdb, not taken from the authors' results. Recorded for this sample are roughly 93,000 delta-chain clones; 0.98% of them occurred a single time. In total, the top ten clones hold 9.6% of the sample.

CDR1 and CDR2 (TSWWSYY, QGS) derive from the germline V gene. V and J lose 4 bases and 0 bases, and a span of 30 bases separates them. The cysteine opens and the phenylalanine closes a CDR3 of 21 amino acids. CDR3 DNA only is kept here, 63 bases in frame from base 1. This clone occurred many times. This clone's antigen is unknown. Per-nucleotide qualities are absent, and no much larger clonotype sits a single base away. The identical CDR3 is also encoded by other nucleotide sequences in the sample. The sequenced sample was gamma-delta T cells from blood. The V and J segments used are TRDV1 and TRDJ1, with the D gene tentatively TRDD2 or TRDD3, based on 6 matching bases in each. This clonotype originated in a pool of human donors (malaria-infected and uninfected, not separated). CDR3 region: CALGVHPTQLCVGVNTDKLIF. The DNA sequence is given as TGTGCTCTTGGGGTCCATCCTACCCAACTGTGTGTGGGGGTCAACACCGATAAACTCATCTTT.